What follows is one TCR beta chain and its context. In the source study's methods: Reference gene primers were amplified, and this amplification served to estimate nucleated cell counts. This table comes from immunoSEQ multiplex PCR, and its TCRdb copy is limited to in-frame clones, with some not included. D and trimming come from the DNA, and the V and J calls and clone size come from that table. Among 470,000 or so clones, 70% to 90% were seen once, and the ten largest hold about 3.2%. Trimming took 6 bases from V and 6 from J, leaving 8 bases between them. Germline assignment: CDR1 MNHEY and CDR2 SMNVEV (reference sequence). The CDR3 extends over 11 amino acids. This record comes from a study of blood T cell repertoires in COVID-19. The wider study: Nucleic acid was either cDNA or gDNA, and it came from T cells, B-cell-depleted T cells, or PBMCs.

The material sequenced was peripheral blood. This clonotype was obtained from a human donor in a cohort sampled during active COVID-19. The rearrangement links TRBV27 to TRBJ1-1, with no clear D. CDR3 coding DNA: TGTGCCAGCAGCGACTACTCTGAAGCTTTCTTT. Its translation: CASSDYSEAFF.